The text below deals with one TCR beta chain. This entry comes from a study of shared clonotypes between healthy human individuals. The method was immunoSEQ multiplex PCR; TCRdb's version includes in-frame clones alone and lacks a portion of them. The data hold 2 million to 3 million clones, with over 85% observed a single time. This CDR3 has 13 amino acids. J gave up 7 bases and V 5 bases, and 9 bases lay outside the gene matches. Germline CDR1 reads SGHRS; CDR2 reads YFSETQ. Healthy HIV-negative adults without recent acute infections or vaccinations served as donors. Source material: naive CD4+ T cells from PBMCs. Described subset: CD45RA+ positively selected. The J gene is TRBJ2-7, the V gene TRBV5-1; TRBD1 matches 7 bases. The sequence came from a man between 18 and 35 years old in good health. Some clones in this sample may be carry-over from other donors' samples. The CDR3 DNA follows: TGCGCCAGCAGGCAGACAGGGTCCTTTGAGCAGTACTTC. Protein: CASRQTGSFEQYF.